This T cell receptor (beta chain) was obtained from a study of response to subunit inactivated influenza vaccine. Details on this clonotype: What it binds is unknown. The CDR3 does not close with the conserved phenylalanine or tryptophan, likely indicating a read error.

The CDR3 extends over 15 amino acids. V trimming: 2 bases; J trimming: 10 bases; junction bases outside the gene matches: 9. Germline CDR1 is SEHNR and CDR2 is FQNEAQ (reference sequence). Study-level findings and limits: T cells newly recruited by each seasonal influenza vaccination are few, the authors suggested.

TCRdb reprocessed the RT-PCR reads with MiXCR, giving one entry per CDR3 protein. The repertoire holds over 750,000 distinct CDR3 sequences, about 20% seen once, with about a tenth in the top ten. This receptor was taken from a man in his forties or fifties who received an inactivated influenza vaccine. The specimen comprised PBMCs from blood, sampled more than 4 days after vaccination. The rearrangement joins TRBV7-9 to TRBJ2-1; TRBD2 agrees at 9 bases. The CDR3 sequence is CASSLMSSGAPEQFL. Here the CDR3 DNA reads TGTGCCAGCAGCTTAATGTCTAGCGGGGCTCCGGAGCAGTTCCTC.